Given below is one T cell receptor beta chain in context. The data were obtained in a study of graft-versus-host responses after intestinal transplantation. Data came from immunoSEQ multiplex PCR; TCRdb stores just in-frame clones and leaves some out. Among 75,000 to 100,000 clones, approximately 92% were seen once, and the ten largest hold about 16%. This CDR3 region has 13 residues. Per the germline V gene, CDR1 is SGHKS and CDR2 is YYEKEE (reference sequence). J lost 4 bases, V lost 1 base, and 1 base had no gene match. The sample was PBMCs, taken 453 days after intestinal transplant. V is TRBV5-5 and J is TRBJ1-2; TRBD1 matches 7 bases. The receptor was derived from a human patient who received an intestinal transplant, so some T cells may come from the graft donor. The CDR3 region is CASSLTGAYGYTF. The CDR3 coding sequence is TGTGCCAGCAGCTTGACAGGGGCCTATGGCTACACCTTC.